This TCR beta chain was captured by sequencing in a study of blood T cells in healthy people across ages. A J-beta primer mix and a sample-barcoded 5' primer were used in a second PCR of about 7 to 12 cycles. TCRdb analysed the 5' RACE reads with MiXCR anew, one entry per CDR3 protein. The sample has over 1,500,000 distinct CDR3 sequences, roughly two fifths seen once. This CDR3 comprises 19 residues. Germline-derived CDR1 and CDR2 are DFQATT and SNEGSKA (reference sequence). Extractions gave at least 6 micrograms of total RNA per sample. The sequence came from a human donor in good health. The chain recombines TRBV20-1 with TRBJ2-5; 7 positions agree with TRBD1. The DNA matches TRBJ2-7 better at its end, which makes the J call doubtful. The sequenced sample was blood. The CDR3 reads CSARDDSLDSRGYLDEQYF. The CDR3 DNA sequence: TGCAGTGCTAGAGATGACAGTCTCGATTCCAGGGGGTATCTAGACGAGCAGTACTTC.